Below, 9 T cell receptor beta chains from the same sample are listed, as sequenced in a study of fetal regulatory T cell absence and autoimmunity. TCRdb's copy holds only in-frame clones and misses some; the assay was immunoSEQ multiplex PCR. This table has some 50,000 clones, about 80% appearing once. The source material was cord blood. The receptors were gathered from a newborn boy with IPEX syndrome.

This clone came up once. J is TRBJ2-1 and V is TRBV11-3; D gene ambiguous. This CDR3 has 15 amino acids. CDR1 SGHNT and CDR2 YENEEA come from the germline V gene. V lost 5 bases and J 5 bases, leaving 16 bases between the germline ends. CDR3 protein: CASSPYNEAHNEQFF. The CDR3 DNA sequence: TGTGCCAGCAGCCCATATAATGAGGCTCACAATGAGCAGTTCTTC.

The chain uses TRBV6-5 and TRBJ1-6; D not certain. V was clipped by 6 bases and J by 5 bases, with 14 bases between them. The CDR3 extends over 15 amino acids. CDR1 is MNHEY, CDR2 SVGAGI, per germline. CDR3: CASSPLRANNSPLHF. CDR3 nucleotides: TGTGCCAGCAGCCCGTTGCGGGCTAATAATTCACCCCTCCACTTT.

The chain recombines TRBV7-9 with TRBJ1-5, with D possibly being TRBD1 (6 bases). Germline CDR1 reads SEHNR; CDR2 reads FQNEAQ (reference sequence). The CDR3 has 15 residues. Trimming took off 1 base at V and 3 bases at J, with 10 bases between the two ends. CDR3 residues: CASSLGTGINQPQHF. In nucleotides, the CDR3 is TGTGCCAGCAGCTTAGGAACAGGGATCAATCAGCCCCAGCATTTT. The entire variable domain, with the rest obtained from reference TRBV7-9 and TRBJ1-5, is as follows: DTGVSQNPRHKITKRGQNVTFRCDPISEHNRLYWYRQTLGQGPEFLTYFQNEAQLEKSRLLSDRFSAERPKGSFSTLEIQRTEQGDSAMYLCASSLGTGINQPQHFGDGTRLSIL.

The chain combines TRBV6-1 with TRBJ2-7; tentatively, D is TRBD2 (6 bases). Per the germline V gene, CDR1 is MNHNS and CDR2 is SASEGT. V was shortened by 5 bases and J by 0 bases, with 11 bases between the two germline ends. This CDR3 is 14 amino acids long. In DNA form, the CDR3 reads TGTGCCAGCAGTACACCGGGACTCTCCTACGAGCAGTACTTC. Translation: CASSTPGLSYEQYF.

J is TRBJ2-3 and V is TRBV7-2; D not certain. The germline V gene has CDR1 SGHTA and CDR2 FQGNSA. This CDR3 has 14 amino acids. The V end lost 1 base, the J end lost 0 bases, and 5 bases lay between the germline ends. CDR3 loop: CASSLVGSTDTQYF. CDR3 DNA: TGTGCCAGCAGCTTAGTAGGGAGCACAGATACGCAGTATTTT.

The gene calls are TRBV4-2 and TRBJ2-3; either TRBD1 or TRBD2 may fit D (6 bases each). Between the trimmed V and J ends, which lost 0 bases and 8 bases, there was a span of 15 bases. This CDR3 is 15 amino acids long. Germline CDR1 is LGHNA and CDR2 is YNFKEQ. Here the CDR3 DNA reads TGTGCCAGCAGCCAAGAAGATTGGGGGCGGGGTACGCAGTATTTT. Its protein is CASSQEDWGRGTQYF.

The table lists this clone with a count of one. This chain uses TRBV10-2 with TRBJ2-7, with D possibly being TRBD1 or TRBD2 (5 bases each). Trimming took 10 bases from V and 1 from J, leaving 20 bases between them. Germline V gives CDR1 WSHSY, CDR2 SAAADI. The CDR3 spans 15 residues. The CDR3: CATSFLTGPSYEQYF. The CDR3 region has the DNA TGCGCCACCTCCTTTCTAACGGGGCCTTCCTACGAGCAGTACTTC.

The V and J genes are TRBV30 and TRBJ1-6; unclear D gene. The CDR3 contains 15 residues. Trimming left V 1 base short and J 2 bases short, with 9 bases between. CDR1 and CDR2 from the germline V gene are GTSNPN and SVGIG (reference sequence). CDR3 in amino acids: CAWSGGIAYNSPLHF. DNA of the CDR3: TGTGCCTGGAGTGGAGGGATAGCCTATAATTCACCCCTCCACTTT.

This sequence joins TRBV6-5 and TRBJ2-2; TRBD2 is a possible D gene (6 bases). V was trimmed by 6 bases and J by 5 bases, leaving 10 bases between them. CDR3 length equals 13 residues. Germline CDR1 is MNHEY and CDR2 is SVGAGI. In DNA, the CDR3 is TGTGCCAGCAGCCCTCTAGCGACCGGGGAGCTGTTTTTT. Encoded protein: CASSPLATGELFF.